This T cell receptor (beta chain) is from a study of blood T cell repertoires in COVID-19. Study background: PBMCs, B-cell-depleted T cells, or T cells were the source of the cDNA or gDNA that made up the material.

Data came from immunoSEQ multiplex PCR; TCRdb stores just in-frame clones and leaves some out. The repertoire consists of approximately 100,000 clones, with 84% occurring once and the leading ten covering roughly 13%. This clone came up a few times. V was trimmed by 4 bases and J by 0 bases, leaving 12 bases between them. The CDR3 spans 16 residues. In germline, CDR1 is MNHEY, CDR2 SVGAGI. The TCR was taken from an older woman with acute or convalescent COVID-19. The chain recombines TRBV6-5 with TRBJ1-4; D is possibly TRBD1 (6 bases). Input material: peripheral blood. The CDR3 spells CASSSGVISTNEKLFF. The CDR3 nucleotides read TGTGCCAGCAGTTCAGGGGTAATTTCAACTAATGAAAAACTGTTTTTT.